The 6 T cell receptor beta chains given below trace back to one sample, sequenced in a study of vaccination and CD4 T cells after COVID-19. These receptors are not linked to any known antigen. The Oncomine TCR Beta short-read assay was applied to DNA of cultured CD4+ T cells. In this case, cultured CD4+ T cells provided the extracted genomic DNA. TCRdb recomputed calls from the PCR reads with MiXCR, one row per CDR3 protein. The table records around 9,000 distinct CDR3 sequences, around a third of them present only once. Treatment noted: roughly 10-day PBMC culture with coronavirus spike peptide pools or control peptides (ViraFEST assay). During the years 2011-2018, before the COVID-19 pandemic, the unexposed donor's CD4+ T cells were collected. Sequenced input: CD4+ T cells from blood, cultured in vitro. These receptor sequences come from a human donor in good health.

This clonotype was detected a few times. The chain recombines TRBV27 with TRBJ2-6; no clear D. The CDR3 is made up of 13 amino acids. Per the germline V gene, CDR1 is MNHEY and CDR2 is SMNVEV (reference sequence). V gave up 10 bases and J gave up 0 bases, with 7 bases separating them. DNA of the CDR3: TGTGCCACCCGACGCTCTGGGGCCAACGTCCTGACTTTC. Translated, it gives CATRRSGANVLTF.

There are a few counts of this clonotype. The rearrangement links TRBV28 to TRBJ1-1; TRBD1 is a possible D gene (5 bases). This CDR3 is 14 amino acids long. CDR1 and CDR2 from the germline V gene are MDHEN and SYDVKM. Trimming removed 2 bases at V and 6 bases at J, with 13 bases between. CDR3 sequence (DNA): TGTGCCAGCAGTTTACAGGGTTTGAATCCTGAAGCTTTCTTT. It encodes CASSLQGLNPEAFF.

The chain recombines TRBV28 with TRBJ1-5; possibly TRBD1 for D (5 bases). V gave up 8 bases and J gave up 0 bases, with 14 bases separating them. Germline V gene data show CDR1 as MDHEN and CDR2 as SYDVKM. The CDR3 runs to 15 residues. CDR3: CASVTGGISNQPQHF. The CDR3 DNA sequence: TGTGCCAGCGTCACGGGGGGAATTAGCAATCAGCCCCAGCATTTT.

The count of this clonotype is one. The CDR3 spells CASSLQRVGTEAFF. As DNA, the CDR3 is TGCGCCAGCAGCCTTCAGAGGGTGGGAACTGAAGCTTTCTTT. The chain links TRBV4-3 to TRBJ1-1; D uncertain. Trimming stripped 4 bases from V and 5 bases from J, with 14 bases between. Germline CDR1 LGHNA, CDR2 YSLEER. The CDR3 sequence is 14 residues long.

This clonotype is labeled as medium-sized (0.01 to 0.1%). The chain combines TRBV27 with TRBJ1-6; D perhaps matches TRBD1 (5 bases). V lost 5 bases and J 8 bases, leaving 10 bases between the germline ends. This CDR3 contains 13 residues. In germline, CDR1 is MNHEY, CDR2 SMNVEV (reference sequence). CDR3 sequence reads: CASSRGRDSPLHF. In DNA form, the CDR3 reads TGTGCCAGCAGTAGGGGTCGGGATTCACCCCTCCACTTT.

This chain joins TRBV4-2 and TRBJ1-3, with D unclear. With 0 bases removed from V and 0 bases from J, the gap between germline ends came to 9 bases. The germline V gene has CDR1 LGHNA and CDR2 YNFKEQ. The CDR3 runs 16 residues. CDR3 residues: CASSQDHGGSGNTIYF. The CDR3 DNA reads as TGTGCCAGCAGCCAAGATCACGGCGGCTCTGGAAACACCATATATTTT.